The entry below describes one T cell receptor beta chain. It was during active infection that Seattle patients were enrolled and then longitudinally followed. In the authors' workflow: Reference gene primer amplification gave nucleated cell count estimates. This table comes from immunoSEQ multiplex PCR, and its TCRdb copy is limited to in-frame clones, with some not included. Clone size and the V and J calls come from that table; the DNA yielded D and trimming. Among 250,000 or so clones listed, nearly 90% were seen once. This entry belongs to a study of blood T cell repertoires in COVID-19. Study context: The samples span acute and convalescent COVID-19 from the United States, Italy and Spain.

The ends lost 3 bases at V and 4 bases at J; junction bases unmatched: 5. CDR3 length equals 16 residues. CDR1 and CDR2 from the germline V gene are SGHDN and FVKESK. The rearrangement joins TRBV14 to TRBJ2-1; 11 nucleotides align to TRBD2. The clonotype was recovered from a woman aged 55-69 years with COVID-19, enrolled during active disease. Sample: peripheral blood. CDR3 DNA: TGTGCCAGCAGCCAGTTAGCGGGGGGGTGGTACAATGAGCAGTTCTTC. Protein product: CASSQLAGGWYNEQFF.